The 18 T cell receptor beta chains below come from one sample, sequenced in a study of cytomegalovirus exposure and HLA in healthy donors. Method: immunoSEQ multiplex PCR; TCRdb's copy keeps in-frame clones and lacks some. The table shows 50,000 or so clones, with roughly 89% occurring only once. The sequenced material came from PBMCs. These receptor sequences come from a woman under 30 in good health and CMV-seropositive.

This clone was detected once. The chain's CDR3 is CASSLSWRSNQPQHF. In DNA form, the CDR3 reads TGTGCCAGCAGTTTATCGTGGCGGAGCAATCAGCCCCAGCATTTT. The chain is built from TRBV27 and TRBJ1-5; D is ambiguous. Germline CDR1 reads MNHEY; CDR2 reads SMNVEV (reference sequence). V was trimmed by 0 bases and J by 1 base, leaving 7 bases between them. This CDR3 comprises 15 residues.

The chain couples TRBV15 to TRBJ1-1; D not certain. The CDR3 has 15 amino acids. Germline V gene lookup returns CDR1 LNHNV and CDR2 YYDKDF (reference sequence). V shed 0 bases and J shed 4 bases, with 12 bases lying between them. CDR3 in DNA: TGTGCCACCAGCAGAGATTTGTTACAATTCACTGAAGCTTTCTTT. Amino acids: CATSRDLLQFTEAFF.

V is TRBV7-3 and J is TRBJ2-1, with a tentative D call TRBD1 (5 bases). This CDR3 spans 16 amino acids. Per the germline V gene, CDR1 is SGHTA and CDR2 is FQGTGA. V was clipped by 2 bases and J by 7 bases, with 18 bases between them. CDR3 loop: CASSLGQGGFSNEQFF. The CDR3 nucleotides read TGTGCCAGCAGCTTAGGCCAGGGTGGTTTCTCAAATGAGCAGTTCTTC.

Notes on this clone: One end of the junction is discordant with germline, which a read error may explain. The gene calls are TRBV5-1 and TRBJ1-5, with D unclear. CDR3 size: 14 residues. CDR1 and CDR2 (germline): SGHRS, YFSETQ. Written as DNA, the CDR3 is TGTGCCAGCAGCTTGGGTAGTAGCAATCAGCCCCAGCATTTT. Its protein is CASSLGSSNQPQHF.

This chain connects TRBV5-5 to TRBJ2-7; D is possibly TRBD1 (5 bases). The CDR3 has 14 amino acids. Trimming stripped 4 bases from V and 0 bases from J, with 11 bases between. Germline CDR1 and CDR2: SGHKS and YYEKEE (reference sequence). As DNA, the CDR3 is TGTGCCAGCAGCGAAGACAGAGACTCCTACGAGCAGTACTTC. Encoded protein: CASSEDRDSYEQYF.

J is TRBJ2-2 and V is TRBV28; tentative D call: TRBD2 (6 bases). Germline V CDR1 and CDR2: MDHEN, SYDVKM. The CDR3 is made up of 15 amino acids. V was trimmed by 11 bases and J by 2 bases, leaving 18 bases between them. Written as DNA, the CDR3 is TGTGCCGGTGGTGGGATGGAGGGAAACACCGGGGAGCTGTTTTTT. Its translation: CAGGGMEGNTGELFF.

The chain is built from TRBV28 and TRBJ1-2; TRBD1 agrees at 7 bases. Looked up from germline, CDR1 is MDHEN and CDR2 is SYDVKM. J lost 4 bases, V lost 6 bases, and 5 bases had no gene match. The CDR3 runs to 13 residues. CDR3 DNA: TGTGCCAGCAGCCGGGACAGCACCTATGGCTACACCTTC. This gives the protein CASSRDSTYGYTF.

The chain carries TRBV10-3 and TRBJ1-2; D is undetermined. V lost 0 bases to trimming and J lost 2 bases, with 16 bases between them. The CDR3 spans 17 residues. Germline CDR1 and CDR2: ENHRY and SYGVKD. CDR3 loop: CAISESSGGSVNYGYTF. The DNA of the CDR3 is TGTGCCATCAGTGAGTCGTCGGGAGGCAGCGTAAACTATGGCTACACCTTC.

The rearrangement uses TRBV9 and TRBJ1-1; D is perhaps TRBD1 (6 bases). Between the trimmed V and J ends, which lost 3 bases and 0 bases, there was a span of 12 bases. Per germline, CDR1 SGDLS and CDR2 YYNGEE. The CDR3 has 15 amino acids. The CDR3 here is CASSATGTLNTEAFF. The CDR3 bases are TGTGCCAGCAGCGCTACCGGGACACTGAACACTGAAGCTTTCTTT.

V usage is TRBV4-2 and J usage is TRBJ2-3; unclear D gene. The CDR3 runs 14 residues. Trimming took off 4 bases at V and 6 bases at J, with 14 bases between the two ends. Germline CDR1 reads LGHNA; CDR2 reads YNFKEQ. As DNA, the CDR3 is TGTGCCAGCAGCCCTGATTCGACTCGTGATACGCAGTATTTT. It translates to CASSPDSTRDTQYF.

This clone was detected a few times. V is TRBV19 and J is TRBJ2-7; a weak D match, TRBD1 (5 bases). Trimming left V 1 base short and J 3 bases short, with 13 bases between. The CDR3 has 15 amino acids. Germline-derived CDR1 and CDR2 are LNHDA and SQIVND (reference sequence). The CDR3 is CASSIGAGRSYEQYF. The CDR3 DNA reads TGTGCCAGTAGTATAGGGGCAGGGCGAAGCTACGAGCAGTACTTC.

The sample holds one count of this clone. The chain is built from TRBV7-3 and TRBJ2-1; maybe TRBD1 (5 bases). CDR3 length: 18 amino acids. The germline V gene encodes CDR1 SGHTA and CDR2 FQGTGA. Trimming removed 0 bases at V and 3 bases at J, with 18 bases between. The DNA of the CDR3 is TGTGCCAGCAGCTTAACGGGGCTCCCTCGGCATGGCTACAATGAGCAGTTCTTC. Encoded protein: CASSLTGLPRHGYNEQFF. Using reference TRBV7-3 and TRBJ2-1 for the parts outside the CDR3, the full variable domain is GAGVSQTPSNKVTEKGKYVELRCDPISGHTALYWYRQSLGQGPEFLIYFQGTGAADDSGLPNDRFFAVRPEGSVSTLKIQRTERGDSAVYLCASSLTGLPRHGYNEQFFGPGTRLTVL.

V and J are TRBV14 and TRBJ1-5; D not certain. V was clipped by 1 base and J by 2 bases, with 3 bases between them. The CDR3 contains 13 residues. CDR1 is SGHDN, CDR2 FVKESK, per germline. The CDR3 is CASSQAGNQPQHF. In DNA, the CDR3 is TGTGCCAGCAGCCAAGCGGGCAATCAGCCCCAGCATTTT.

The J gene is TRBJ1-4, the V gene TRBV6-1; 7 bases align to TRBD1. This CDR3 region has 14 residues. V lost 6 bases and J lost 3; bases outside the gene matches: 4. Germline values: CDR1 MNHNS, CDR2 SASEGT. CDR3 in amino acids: CASSQGTANEKLFF. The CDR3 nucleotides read TGTGCCAGCAGCCAGGGGACAGCTAATGAAAAACTGTTTTTT.

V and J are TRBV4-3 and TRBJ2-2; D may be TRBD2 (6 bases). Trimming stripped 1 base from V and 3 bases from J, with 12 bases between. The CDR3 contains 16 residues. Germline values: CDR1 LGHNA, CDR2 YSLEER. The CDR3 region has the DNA TGCGCCAGCAGCCAAGCCGCTAGCGCCTACACCGGGGAGCTGTTTTTT. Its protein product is CASSQAASAYTGELFF.

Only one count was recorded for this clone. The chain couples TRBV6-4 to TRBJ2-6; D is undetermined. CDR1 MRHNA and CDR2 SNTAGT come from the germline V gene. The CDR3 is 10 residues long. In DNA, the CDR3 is TGTACGCGGGGGGCCAACGTCCTGACTTTC. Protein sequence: CTRGANVLTF.

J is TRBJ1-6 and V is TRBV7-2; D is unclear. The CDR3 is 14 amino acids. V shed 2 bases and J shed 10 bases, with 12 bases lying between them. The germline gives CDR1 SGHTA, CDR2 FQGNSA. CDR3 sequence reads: CASSLIALESPLHF. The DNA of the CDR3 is TGTGCCAGCAGCTTAATAGCTCTCGAATCACCCCTCCACTTT.

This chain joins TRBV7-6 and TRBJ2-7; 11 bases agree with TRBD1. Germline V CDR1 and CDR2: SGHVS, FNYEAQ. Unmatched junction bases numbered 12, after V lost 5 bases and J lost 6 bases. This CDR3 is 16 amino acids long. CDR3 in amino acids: CASSILGGTGGGEQYF. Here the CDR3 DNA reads TGTGCCAGCAGCATATTGGGGGGGACAGGGGGAGGCGAGCAGTACTTC.